The table lists the clone carrying this TCR beta chain with a few counts. Antigen unknown. The sample is drawn from a study of T-cell memory formation after mild COVID-19. The TCR alpha and TCR beta cDNA libraries, bearing sample barcodes and UMIs, were generated by 5'RACE using constant-segment primers. TCRdb reprocessed the 5' RACE reads via MiXCR and lists one record per CDR3 protein. The sample has hundreds of thousands of distinct CDR3 sequences; over 25% are singletons. Trimming removed 4 bases at V and 3 bases at J, with 10 bases between. CDR3 length: 13 residues. Germline CDR1 reads SGHRS; CDR2 reads YFSETQ. General observations from the study: Chiefly within CM and EM were the contracting CD4+ clones; CD8+ ones were within EMRA. Unconfirmed was the SARS-CoV-2 specificity of second-wave clones that peaked on day 37. There was a balanced CD4/CD8 profile in clones contracting day 15 to 85, and later expanders leaned CD4+.

The clonotype comes from an adult woman who had mild COVID-19 (a few samples of this study predate the infection). Cell type and time point are not known. Sample: PBMCs or a T cell subset sorted from them (not recorded which). The chain couples TRBV5-1 to TRBJ1-1; the D is unclear. The CDR3 loop reads CASSGAGDTEAFF. In DNA form, the CDR3 reads TGCGCCAGCAGCGGCGCCGGGGACACTGAAGCTTTCTTT.